This T cell receptor beta chain derives from a study of post-analysis software for immune sequencing data. Across the whole study: Relapsing-remitting, secondary progressive and progressive-relapsing forms made up the multiple sclerosis disease courses. Broader study findings: Strong same-batch co-clustering of samples appeared with F measure clustering. Compared against controls, patients with multiple sclerosis displayed significantly lower normalized Chao1 diversity. Five TRBV segments (TRBV5-6, TRBV5-1 and TRBV20-1 among them) occurred more frequently in patients than in controls.

Included in the TCR beta cDNA libraries were unique molecular identifiers. T cells numbering about 1 to 10 million gave rise to 500,000 to 600,000 cDNA molecules. TCRdb fed the PCR reads into MiXCR, producing one record per CDR3 protein. The sample records hundreds of thousands of distinct CDR3 sequences, 55% to 60% being singletons. With respect to this clonotype: Antigen specificity is unknown. A much larger clone sits a single nucleotide away, making a read error possible.

V shed 6 bases, J shed 9 bases, and the junction held 16 bases outside the gene matches. The CDR3 runs to 16 residues. Germline V gene sequence: CDR1 MNHEY, CDR2 SVGAGI. The sample taken for sequencing was blood. The chain is built from TRBV6-5 and TRBJ2-1; 8 bases line up with TRBD2. The receptor comes from a girl aged 2 to 10 with multiple sclerosis. This CDR3 is CASSPMGGGLWSEQFF. The CDR3, as DNA: TGTGCCAGCAGCCCCATGGGCGGGGGGCTGTGGAGTGAGCAGTTCTTC.